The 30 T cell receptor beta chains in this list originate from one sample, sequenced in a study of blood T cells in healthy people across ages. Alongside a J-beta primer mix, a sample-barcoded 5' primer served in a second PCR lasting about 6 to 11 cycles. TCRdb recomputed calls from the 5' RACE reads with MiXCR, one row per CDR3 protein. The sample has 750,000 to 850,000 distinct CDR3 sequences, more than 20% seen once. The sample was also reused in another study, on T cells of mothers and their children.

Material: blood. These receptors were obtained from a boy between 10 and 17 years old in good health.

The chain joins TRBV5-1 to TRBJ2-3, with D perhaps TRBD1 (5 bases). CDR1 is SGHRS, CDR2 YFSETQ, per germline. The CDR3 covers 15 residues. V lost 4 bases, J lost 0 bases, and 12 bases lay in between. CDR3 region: CASSVGVSSTDTQYF. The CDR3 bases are TGCGCCAGCAGCGTAGGGGTCTCTAGCACAGATACGCAGTATTTT.

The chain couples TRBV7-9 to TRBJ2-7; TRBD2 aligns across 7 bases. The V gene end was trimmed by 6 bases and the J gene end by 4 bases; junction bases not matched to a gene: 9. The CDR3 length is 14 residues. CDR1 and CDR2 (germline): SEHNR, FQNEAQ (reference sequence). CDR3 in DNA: TGTGCCAGCAGTGACTCGCGGGAGATGTACGAGCAGTACTTC. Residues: CASSDSREMYEQYF.

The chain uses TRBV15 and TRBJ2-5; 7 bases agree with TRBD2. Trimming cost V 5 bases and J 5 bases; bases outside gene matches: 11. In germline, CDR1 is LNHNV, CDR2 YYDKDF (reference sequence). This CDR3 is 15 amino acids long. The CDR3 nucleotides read TGTGCCACCAGCCCCCGGAGGGAGGGCCTGGAGACCCAGTACTTC. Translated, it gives CATSPRREGLETQYF.

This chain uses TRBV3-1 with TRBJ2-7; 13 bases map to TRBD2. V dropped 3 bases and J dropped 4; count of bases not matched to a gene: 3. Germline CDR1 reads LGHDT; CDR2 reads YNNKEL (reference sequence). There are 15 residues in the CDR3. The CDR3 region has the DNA TGTGCCAGCAGCCATACTAGCGGGGGGGCTTACGAGCAGTACTTC. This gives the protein CASSHTSGGAYEQYF.

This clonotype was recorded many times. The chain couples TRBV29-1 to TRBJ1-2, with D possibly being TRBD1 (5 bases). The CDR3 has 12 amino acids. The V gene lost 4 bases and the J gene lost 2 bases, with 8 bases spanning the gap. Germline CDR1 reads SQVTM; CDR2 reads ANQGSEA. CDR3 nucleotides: TGCAGCGTTGGAGAGGGGAACTATGGCTACACCTTC. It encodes CSVGEGNYGYTF. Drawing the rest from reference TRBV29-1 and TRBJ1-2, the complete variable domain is SAVISQKPSRDICQRGTSLTIQCQVDSQVTMMFWYRQQPGQSLTLIATANQGSEATYESGFVIDKFPISRPNLTFSTLTVSNMSPEDSSIYLCSVGEGNYGYTFGSGTRLTVV.

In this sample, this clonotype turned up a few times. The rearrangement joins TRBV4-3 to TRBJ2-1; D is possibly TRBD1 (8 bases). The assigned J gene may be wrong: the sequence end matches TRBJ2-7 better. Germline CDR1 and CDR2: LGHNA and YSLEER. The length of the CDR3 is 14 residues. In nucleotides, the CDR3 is TGCGCCAGCAGCCAAGATAACAGGGGGGGCGAGCAGTACTTC. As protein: CASSQDNRGGEQYF.

In DNA form, the CDR3 reads TGTGCCAGCAGTGTTCAGGAGGCAGATACGCAGTATTTT. It specifies CASSVQEADTQYF. The chain combines TRBV12-3 or TRBV12-4 with TRBJ2-3; D might be TRBD2 (5 bases). This CDR3 is 13 amino acids long. V was trimmed by 5 bases and J by 4 bases, leaving 10 bases between them.

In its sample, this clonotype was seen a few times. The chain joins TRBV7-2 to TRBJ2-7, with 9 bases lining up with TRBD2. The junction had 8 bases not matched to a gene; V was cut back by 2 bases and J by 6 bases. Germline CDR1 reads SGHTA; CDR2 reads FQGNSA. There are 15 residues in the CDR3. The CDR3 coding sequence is TGTGCCAGCAGCTTACCTGGGACTAGCAAGGTCGAGCAGTACTTC. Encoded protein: CASSLPGTSKVEQYF.

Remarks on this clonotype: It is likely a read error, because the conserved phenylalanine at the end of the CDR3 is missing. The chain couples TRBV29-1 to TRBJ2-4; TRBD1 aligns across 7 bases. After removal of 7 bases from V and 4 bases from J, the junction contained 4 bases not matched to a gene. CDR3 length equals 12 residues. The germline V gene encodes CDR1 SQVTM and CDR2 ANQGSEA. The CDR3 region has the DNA TGCAGCGGCTCAGGGGGAAAAAACATTCAGTACCTC. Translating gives CSGSGGKNIQYL.

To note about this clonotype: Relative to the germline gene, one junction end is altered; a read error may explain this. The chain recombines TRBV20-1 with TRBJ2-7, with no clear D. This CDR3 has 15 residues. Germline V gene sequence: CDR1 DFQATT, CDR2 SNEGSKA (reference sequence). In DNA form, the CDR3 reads TGCGGTGCTAGACCCAGGTGGCTACTCTCCTACGAGCAGTACTTC. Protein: CGARPRWLLSYEQYF.

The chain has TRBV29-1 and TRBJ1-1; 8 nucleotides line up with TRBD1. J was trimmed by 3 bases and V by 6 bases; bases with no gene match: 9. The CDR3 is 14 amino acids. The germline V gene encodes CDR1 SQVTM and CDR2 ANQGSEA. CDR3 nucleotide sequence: TGCAGCGTGACAGGGGCCACGGCGGACACTGAAGCTTTCTTT. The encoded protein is CSVTGATADTEAFF.

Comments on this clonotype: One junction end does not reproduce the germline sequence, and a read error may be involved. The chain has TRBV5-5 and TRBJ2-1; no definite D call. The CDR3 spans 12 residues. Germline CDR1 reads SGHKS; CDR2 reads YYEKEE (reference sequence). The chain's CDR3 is CAGSSGNNEQFF. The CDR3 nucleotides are TGTGCCGGCAGCTCTGGAAACAATGAGCAGTTCTTC.

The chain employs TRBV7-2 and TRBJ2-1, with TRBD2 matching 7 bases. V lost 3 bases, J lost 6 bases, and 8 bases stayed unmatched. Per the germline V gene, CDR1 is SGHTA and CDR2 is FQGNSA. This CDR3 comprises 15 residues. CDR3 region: CASSFDSGLGNEQFF. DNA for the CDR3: TGTGCCAGCAGCTTCGATAGCGGGCTTGGCAATGAGCAGTTCTTC.

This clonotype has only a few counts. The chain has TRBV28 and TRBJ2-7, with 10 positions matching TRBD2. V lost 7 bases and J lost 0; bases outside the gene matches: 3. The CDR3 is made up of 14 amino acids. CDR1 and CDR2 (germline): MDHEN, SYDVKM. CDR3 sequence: CASTSGSPSYEQYF. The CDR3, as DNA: TGTGCCAGCACTAGCGGGAGCCCCTCCTACGAGCAGTACTTC.

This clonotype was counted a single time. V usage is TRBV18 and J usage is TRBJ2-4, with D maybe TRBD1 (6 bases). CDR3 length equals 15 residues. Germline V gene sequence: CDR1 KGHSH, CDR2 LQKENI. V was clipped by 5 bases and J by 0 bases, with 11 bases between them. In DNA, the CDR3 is TGTGCCAGCTCAGAGGGGGATATAGCCAAAAACATTCAGTACTTC. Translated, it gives CASSEGDIAKNIQYF.

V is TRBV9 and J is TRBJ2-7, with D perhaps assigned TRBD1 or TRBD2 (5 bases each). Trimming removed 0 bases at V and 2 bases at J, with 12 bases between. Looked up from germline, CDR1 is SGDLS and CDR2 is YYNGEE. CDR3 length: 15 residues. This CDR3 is CASSVEPGAPYEQYF. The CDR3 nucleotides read TGTGCCAGCAGCGTAGAGCCCGGGGCGCCCTACGAGCAGTACTTC.

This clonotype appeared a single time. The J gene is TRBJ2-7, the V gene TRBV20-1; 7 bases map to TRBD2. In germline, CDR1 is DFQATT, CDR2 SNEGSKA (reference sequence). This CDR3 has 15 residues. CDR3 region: CSTHTPPGLSNEQYF. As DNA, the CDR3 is TGCAGCACACACACCCCTCCGGGACTAAGCAACGAGCAGTACTTC.

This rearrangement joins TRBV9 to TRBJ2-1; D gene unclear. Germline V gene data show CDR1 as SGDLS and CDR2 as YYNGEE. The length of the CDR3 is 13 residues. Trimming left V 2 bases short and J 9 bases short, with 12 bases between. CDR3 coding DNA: TGTGCCAGCAGCGTGACGTCGGTTACTGAGCAGTTCTTC. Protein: CASSVTSVTEQFF.

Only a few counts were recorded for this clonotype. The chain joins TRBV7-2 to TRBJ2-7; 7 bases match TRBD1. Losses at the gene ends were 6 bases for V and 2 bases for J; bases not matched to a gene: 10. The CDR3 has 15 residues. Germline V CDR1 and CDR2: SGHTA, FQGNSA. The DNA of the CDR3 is TGTGCCAGCAGTCAAGACCGGGACAGCACCTACGAGCAGTACTTC. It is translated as CASSQDRDSTYEQYF.

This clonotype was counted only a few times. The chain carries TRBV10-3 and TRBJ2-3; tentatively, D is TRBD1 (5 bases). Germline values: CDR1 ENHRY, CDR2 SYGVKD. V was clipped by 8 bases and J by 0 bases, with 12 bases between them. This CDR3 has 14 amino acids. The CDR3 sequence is CAIGQGVSTDTQYF. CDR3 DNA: TGTGCCATCGGGCAAGGGGTCAGCACAGATACGCAGTATTTT.

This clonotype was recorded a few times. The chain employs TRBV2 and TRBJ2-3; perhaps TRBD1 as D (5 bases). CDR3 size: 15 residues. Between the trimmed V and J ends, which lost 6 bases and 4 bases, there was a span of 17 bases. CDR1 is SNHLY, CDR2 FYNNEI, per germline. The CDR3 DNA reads TGTGCCAGCAGCAGCCAGGGTCTTAACGCAGATACGCAGTATTTT. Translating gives CASSSQGLNADTQYF.

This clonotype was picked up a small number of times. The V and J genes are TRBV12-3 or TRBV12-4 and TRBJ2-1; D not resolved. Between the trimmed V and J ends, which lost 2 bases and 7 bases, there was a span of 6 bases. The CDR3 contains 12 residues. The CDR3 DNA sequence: TGTGCCAGCAGTTTAATAGGAAATGAGCAGTTCTTC. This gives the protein CASSLIGNEQFF.

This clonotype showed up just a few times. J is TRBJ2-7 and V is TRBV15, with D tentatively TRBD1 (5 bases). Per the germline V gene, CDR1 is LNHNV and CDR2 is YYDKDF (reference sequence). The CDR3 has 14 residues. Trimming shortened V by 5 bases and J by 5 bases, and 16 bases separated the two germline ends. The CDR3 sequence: CATSEAGWLHEQYF. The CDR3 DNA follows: TGTGCCACCAGCGAGGCAGGGTGGCTCCACGAGCAGTACTTC.

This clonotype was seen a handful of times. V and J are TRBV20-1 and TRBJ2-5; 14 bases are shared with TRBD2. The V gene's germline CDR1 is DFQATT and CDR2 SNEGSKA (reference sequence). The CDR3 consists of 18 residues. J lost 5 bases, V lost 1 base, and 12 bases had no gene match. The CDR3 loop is CSARVVGLAGARGETQYF. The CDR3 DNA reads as TGCAGTGCTAGAGTAGTGGGACTAGCGGGGGCAAGGGGGGAGACCCAGTACTTC.

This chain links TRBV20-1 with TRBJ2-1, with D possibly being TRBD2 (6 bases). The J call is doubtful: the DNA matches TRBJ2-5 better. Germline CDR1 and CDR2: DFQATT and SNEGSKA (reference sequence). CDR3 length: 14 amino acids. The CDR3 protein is CSAGMGLRGETQYF. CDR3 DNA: TGCAGTGCTGGGATGGGACTCCGGGGGGAGACCCAGTACTTC.

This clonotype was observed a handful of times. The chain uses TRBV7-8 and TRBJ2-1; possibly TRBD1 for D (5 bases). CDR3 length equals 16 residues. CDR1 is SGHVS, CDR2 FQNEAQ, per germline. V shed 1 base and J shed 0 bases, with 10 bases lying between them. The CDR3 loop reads CASSLEGVYSYNEQFF. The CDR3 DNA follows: TGTGCCAGCAGCTTAGAAGGGGTCTACTCCTACAATGAGCAGTTCTTC.

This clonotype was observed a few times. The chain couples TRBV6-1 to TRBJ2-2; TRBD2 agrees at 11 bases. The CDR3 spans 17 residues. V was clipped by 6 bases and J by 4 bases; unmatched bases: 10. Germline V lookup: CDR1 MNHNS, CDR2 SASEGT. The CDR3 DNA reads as TGTGCCAGCAGGCCCCGGGGGACTAGCGGCTCCACCGGGGAGCTGTTTTTT. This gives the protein CASRPRGTSGSTGELFF.

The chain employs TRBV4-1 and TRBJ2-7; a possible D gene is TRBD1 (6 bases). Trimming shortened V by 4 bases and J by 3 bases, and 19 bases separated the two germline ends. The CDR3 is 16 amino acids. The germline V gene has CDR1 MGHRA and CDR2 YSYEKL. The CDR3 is CASSPRDTERNYEQYF. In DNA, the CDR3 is TGCGCCAGCAGCCCCCGGGACACCGAGCGGAACTACGAGCAGTACTTC.

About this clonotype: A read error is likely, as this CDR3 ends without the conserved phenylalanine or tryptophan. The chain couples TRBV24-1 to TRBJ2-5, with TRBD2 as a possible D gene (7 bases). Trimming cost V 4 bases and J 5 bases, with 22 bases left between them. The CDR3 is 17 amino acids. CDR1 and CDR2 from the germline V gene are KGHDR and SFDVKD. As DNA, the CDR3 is TGTGCCACCAGTGACCCTCCACCACCGGGGGGCTCGGAGACCCAGTACCTC. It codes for CATSDPPPPGGSETQYL.

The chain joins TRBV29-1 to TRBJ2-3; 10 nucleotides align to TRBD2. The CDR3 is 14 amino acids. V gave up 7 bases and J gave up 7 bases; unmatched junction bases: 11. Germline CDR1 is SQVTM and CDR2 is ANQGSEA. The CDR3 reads CSAGLASGSNTQYF. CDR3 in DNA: TGCAGCGCCGGTCTGGCTAGCGGGAGTAATACGCAGTATTTT.